Listed here are 14 T cell receptor beta chains from one sample, sequenced in a study of blood T cell repertoires in COVID-19. Clones were read by immunoSEQ multiplex PCR, and TCRdb kept only the in-frame ones, dropping some. The sample carries just under 60,000 clones, 70% to 85% recorded once. The sequenced sample consisted of peripheral blood. The receptor set was obtained from an older man with acute or convalescent COVID-19.

The chain is built from TRBV30 and TRBJ2-7; TRBD2 matches at 11 bases. In germline, CDR1 is GTSNPN, CDR2 SVGIG (reference sequence). With 4 bases clipped from V and 9 bases from J, the junction kept 8 bases outside the gene matches. The length of the CDR3 is 13 residues. The CDR3, as DNA: TGTGCCTGGACACTAGCGGGAGCCAGAGGGCAGTACTTC. It specifies CAWTLAGARGQYF.

The chain is built from TRBV7-9 and TRBJ1-2, with TRBD1 as a possible D gene (6 bases). The CDR3 is made up of 16 amino acids. Germline V gene sequence: CDR1 SEHNR, CDR2 FQNEAQ (reference sequence). Trimming cost V 3 bases and J 1 base, with 15 bases left between them. The CDR3 is CASSLPQGTLNYGYTF. DNA of the CDR3: TGTGCCAGCAGCTTGCCTCAAGGGACACTTAACTATGGCTACACCTTC.

The J gene is TRBJ2-5, the V gene TRBV6-1, with a tentative D call TRBD2 (5 bases). V lost 3 bases to trimming and J lost 2 bases, with 10 bases between them. The CDR3 has 14 residues. Germline values: CDR1 MNHNS, CDR2 SASEGT. For the CDR3, the DNA is TGTGCCAGCAGTGATTTCGGCGGGCAAGAGACCCAGTACTTC. Its protein product is CASSDFGGQETQYF.

The gene calls are TRBV7-2 and TRBJ2-5; TRBD1 matches 10 bases. CDR1 SGHTA and CDR2 FQGNSA come from the germline V gene. The CDR3 consists of 15 residues. V trimming: 1 base; J trimming: 3 bases; junction bases outside the gene matches: 2. CDR3 protein: CASSLGTGGEETQYF. The CDR3 DNA reads TGTGCCAGCAGCTTAGGGACAGGGGGGGAAGAGACCCAGTACTTC.

This chain joins TRBV5-1 and TRBJ2-1, with 7 bases fitting TRBD1. Unmatched junction bases numbered 6, after V lost 6 bases and J lost 3 bases. In germline, CDR1 is SGHRS, CDR2 YFSETQ. The length of the CDR3 is 14 residues. The CDR3 nucleotides read TGCGCCAGCAAATTTGGACAGGACTACAATGAGCAGTTCTTC. It yields the protein CASKFGQDYNEQFF.

This clone was seen a handful of times. This chain uses TRBV2 with TRBJ1-2; 7 bases map to TRBD1. V lost 8 bases, J lost 13 bases, and 13 bases stayed unmatched. CDR3 length equals 12 residues. The germline CDR1 and CDR2 sequences are SNHLY and FYNNEI. CDR3 region: CASEGAGDRVTF. CDR3 bases: TGTGCCAGCGAGGGGGCAGGGGATAGGGTCACCTTC.

The V call is TRBV5-1, the J call TRBJ1-4; the D gene is possibly TRBD1 (5 bases). V was pared by 3 bases and J by 3 bases, with 12 bases between. Germline CDR1 reads SGHRS; CDR2 reads YFSETQ. The CDR3 has 15 residues. In DNA form, the CDR3 reads TGCGCCAGCAGCTATACTCAGGGTTCTAATGAAAAACTGTTTTTT. Amino acid sequence: CASSYTQGSNEKLFF.

The chain employs TRBV7-9 and TRBJ1-2; D is uncertain. This CDR3 has 12 amino acids. The germline CDR1 and CDR2 sequences are SEHNR and FQNEAQ (reference sequence). Between the trimmed V and J ends, which lost 1 base and 8 bases, there was a span of 8 bases. The CDR3 loop is CASSLDVRGYTF. CDR3 nucleotide sequence: TGTGCCAGCAGCTTAGACGTGAGGGGCTACACCTTC.

This clone was picked up a small number of times. The chain has TRBV28 and TRBJ2-3, with a weak D call TRBD2 (7 bases). This CDR3 spans 16 amino acids. Germline values: CDR1 MDHEN, CDR2 SYDVKM. Deletions cut 10 bases from V and 1 base from J, with 21 bases between. In DNA, the CDR3 is TGTGCCACACAGCAATGGGGGGGGGCGGGCACAGATACGCAGTATTTT. It specifies CATQQWGGAGTDTQYF.

This chain links TRBV28 with TRBJ1-5, with a possible D match to TRBD1 (5 bases). CDR3 length equals 15 residues. V shed 7 bases and J shed 2 bases, with 15 bases lying between them. Germline values: CDR1 MDHEN, CDR2 SYDVKM. CDR3: CASTLGGTGNQPQHF. As DNA, the CDR3 is TGTGCCAGCACCCTTGGGGGGACGGGCAATCAGCCCCAGCATTTT. Complete variable domain (other parts from reference TRBV28 and TRBJ1-5): DVKVTQSSRYLVKRTGEKVFLECVQDMDHENMFWYRQDPGLGLRLIYFSYDVKMKEKGDIPEGYSVSREKKERFSLILESASTNQTSMYLCASTLGGTGNQPQHFGDGTRLSIL.

CDR3 protein: CAYLPGRGSAGQTQYF. The CDR3 coding sequence is TGTGCCTACCTTCCCGGGCGGGGTTCCGCCGGCCAGACCCAGTACTTC. V and J are TRBV30 and TRBJ2-5; TRBD2 might be the D (6 bases). Per the germline V gene, CDR1 is GTSNPN and CDR2 is SVGIG (reference sequence). The CDR3 has 16 residues. Trimming left V 7 bases short and J 6 bases short, with 27 bases between.

The chain combines TRBV24-1 with TRBJ2-2; 7 nucleotides line up with TRBD1. Germline CDR1 and CDR2: KGHDR and SFDVKD. The CDR3 covers 16 residues. Trimming took 9 bases from V and 0 from J; bases not matched to a gene: 9. Here the CDR3 reads CATPEMGTANTGELFF. The CDR3 coding sequence is TGTGCCACCCCAGAAATGGGGACAGCGAACACCGGGGAGCTGTTTTTT.

This chain links TRBV5-1 with TRBJ2-1; 7 nucleotides agree with TRBD2. V lost 0 bases, J lost 6 bases, and 6 bases stayed unmatched. Germline CDR1 and CDR2: SGHRS and YFSETQ. The length of the CDR3 is 15 residues. CDR3: CASSLVGGGPNEQFF. The DNA for the CDR3 is TGCGCCAGCAGCTTGGTCGGGGGAGGGCCCAATGAGCAGTTCTTC.

The chain combines TRBV7-2 with TRBJ2-7; D is possibly TRBD1 (5 bases). The length of the CDR3 is 15 residues. Germline V lookup: CDR1 SGHTA, CDR2 FQGNSA. Trimming took 4 bases from V and 4 from J, leaving 17 bases between them. The DNA of the CDR3 is TGTGCCAGCAGCTCCAACAGAAACAGGAATTACGAGCAGTACTTC. It codes for CASSSNRNRNYEQYF. Combining the CDR3 with reference TRBV7-2 and TRBJ2-7 gives the whole variable domain GAGVSQSPSNKVTEKGKDVELRCDPISGHTALYWYRQSLGQGLEFLIYFQGNSAPDKSGLPSDRFSAERTGGSVSTLTIQRTQQEDSAVYLCASSSNRNRNYEQYFGPGTRLTVT.